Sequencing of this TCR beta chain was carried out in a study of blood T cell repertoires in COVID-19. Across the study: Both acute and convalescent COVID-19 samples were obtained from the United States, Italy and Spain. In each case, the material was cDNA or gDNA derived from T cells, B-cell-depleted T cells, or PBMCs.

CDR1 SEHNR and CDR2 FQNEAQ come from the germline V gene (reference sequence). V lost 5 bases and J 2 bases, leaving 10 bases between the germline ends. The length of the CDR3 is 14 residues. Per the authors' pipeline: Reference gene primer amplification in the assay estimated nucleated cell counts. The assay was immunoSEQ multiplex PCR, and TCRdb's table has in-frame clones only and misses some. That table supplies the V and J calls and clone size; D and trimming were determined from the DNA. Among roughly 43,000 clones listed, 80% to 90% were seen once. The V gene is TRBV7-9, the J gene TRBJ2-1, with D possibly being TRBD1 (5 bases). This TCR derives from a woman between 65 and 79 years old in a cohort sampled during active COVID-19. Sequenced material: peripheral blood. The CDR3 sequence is CASSPGLTYNEQFF. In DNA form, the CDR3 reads TGTGCCAGCAGCCCAGGGTTAACCTACAATGAGCAGTTCTTC.